These 10 T cell receptor beta chains originate from one sample sequenced in a study of follicular helper T cells after annual influenza vaccination. This table comes from immunoSEQ multiplex PCR, and its TCRdb copy is limited to in-frame clones, with some not included. The sample contains some 9,000 clones, around 90% of which appear only once. The time point: 2015-2016 season, pre-vaccination. Sequenced material: CXCR5+ CD38- circulating T follicular helper cells from blood, taken on the day of influenza vaccination. The subset: circulating Tfh, non-naive CD4+CXCR5+PD-1+ (ICOS+CD38+ or ICOS-CD38-). Receptor source: an adult who received the influenza vaccine.

The CDR3 is CASSQGFQGIDLGGYTF. DNA of the CDR3: TGCGCCAGCAGCCAAGGTTTCCAGGGCATAGACTTAGGTGGCTACACCTTC. The chain employs TRBV4-3 and TRBJ1-2, with D maybe TRBD1 (5 bases). Per the germline V gene, CDR1 is LGHNA and CDR2 is YSLEER. There are 17 residues in the CDR3. Trimming removed 1 base from V and 7 bases from J, with 22 bases in between.

This clone was found once. The V gene is TRBV7-3, the J gene TRBJ2-1, with TRBD2 matching 9 bases. Germline V lookup: CDR1 SGHTA, CDR2 FQGTGA. Trimming at V came to 3 bases and at J to 5 bases, leaving 8 bases not matched to a gene. This CDR3 is built from 16 residues. CDR3 protein: CASSFSGGTNNNEQFF. CDR3 DNA sequence: TGTGCCAGCAGCTTTAGCGGGGGCACTAATAACAATGAGCAGTTCTTC.

The J gene is TRBJ2-2, the V gene TRBV2; 10 bases map to TRBD1. J gave up 1 base and V 4 bases, and 3 bases lay outside the gene matches. From germline, CDR1 is SNHLY and CDR2 FYNNEI. The CDR3 is made up of 16 amino acids. In DNA form, the CDR3 reads TGTGCCAGCAGTGGACAGGGGGCGAGGAACACCGGGGAGCTGTTTTTT. Its protein product is CASSGQGARNTGELFF.

The chain combines TRBV19 with TRBJ1-2; D perhaps matches TRBD1 (6 bases). Germline lookup yields CDR1 LNHDA and CDR2 SQIVND (reference sequence). Trimming removed 5 bases from V and 1 base from J, with 17 bases in between. This CDR3 is 16 amino acids long. This CDR3 is CASSQAGANLNYGYTF. For the CDR3, the DNA is TGTGCCAGTAGTCAAGCAGGGGCGAACCTTAACTATGGCTACACCTTC.

The V call is TRBV30, the J call TRBJ2-7; 8 bases fit TRBD2. V was pared by 6 bases and J by 7 bases, with 8 bases of the junction left unmatched. Germline V gene data show CDR1 as GTSNPN and CDR2 as SVGIG (reference sequence). The CDR3 has 12 residues. The CDR3 DNA follows: TGTGCCTGTCAGAGGACTAGCTCGGAGCAGTACTTC. Translation: CACQRTSSEQYF.

This rearrangement joins TRBV5-1 to TRBJ2-4; the match to TRBD2 covers 11 bases. With 0 bases clipped from V and 9 bases from J, the junction kept 8 bases outside the gene matches. The CDR3 has 16 residues. CDR1 is SGHRS and CDR2 is YFSETQ in the germline V gene. The CDR3 coding sequence is TGCGCCAGCAGCTTGGTGGCTAGCGGGGGGAACGGCATTCAGTACTTC. It yields the protein CASSLVASGGNGIQYF.

The V gene is TRBV5-5, the J gene TRBJ1-4; D unresolved. V was pared by 1 base and J by 3 bases, with 4 bases between. CDR1 is SGHKS and CDR2 is YYEKEE in the germline V gene (reference sequence). CDR3 length equals 13 residues. The CDR3 nucleotides are TGTGCCAGCAGCTTGATACCTAATGAAAAACTGTTTTTT. This translates into CASSLIPNEKLFF.

A few counts support this clone. The chain combines TRBV21-1 with TRBJ1-5. TRBV21-1 has pseudogene status. There are 17 residues in the CDR3. The CDR3 here is CASSRGFVRRSGKPQHF. In DNA, the CDR3 is TGTGCCAGCAGCAGGGGTTTTGTTAGACGGTCCGGTAAGCCCCAGCATTTT.

The chain recombines TRBV6-1 with TRBJ2-7, with D perhaps TRBD1 (6 bases). Trimming took 6 bases from V and 4 from J, leaving 13 bases between them. Germline loops: CDR1 MNHNS, CDR2 SASEGT. This CDR3 contains 13 residues. The CDR3 nucleotides are TGTGCCAGCAGAGAGGGACACCAATACGAGCAGTACTTC. Its translation: CASREGHQYEQYF.

Worth noting for this clone: Additional DNA sequences in this sample encode the identical CDR3. J is TRBJ2-5 and V is TRBV5-6; no definite D call. V was pared by 4 bases and J by 6 bases, with 13 bases between. The CDR3 length is 13 residues. Germline V gives CDR1 SGHDT, CDR2 YYEEEE. CDR3 in DNA: TGTGCCAGCAGCAAGGGCGGAGTCCAGACCCAGTACTTC. Its translation is CASSKGGVQTQYF.